This entry is about one TCR beta chain. What it binds is unknown. The donors were in the approximately 110-subject validation cohort; that cohort was separate from the approximately 670-subject first cohort. This entry is derived from a study of cytomegalovirus exposure and HLA in healthy donors. The study, taken as a whole, reports: More than 150 TCR beta chains were listed as cytomegalovirus-associated. The classifier was said to identify cytomegalovirus status with high specificity and sensitivity.

The table came from immunoSEQ multiplex PCR; TCRdb's copy has only in-frame clones and leaves some out. The sample has about 220,000 clones; about 86% are singletons. The clonotype originates from a woman under 30 in good health and CMV-seronegative. The sample consisted of PBMCs.

CDR3 amino acids: CASSPGAGTAYQPQHF. The CDR3 DNA follows: TGTGCCAGCAGCCCCGGGGCGGGGACAGCTTATCAGCCCCAGCATTTT. The chain couples TRBV5-5 to TRBJ1-5; TRBD1 agrees at 7 bases. Trimming removed 4 bases from V and 5 bases from J; junction bases left unmatched: 12. The V gene's germline CDR1 is SGHKS and CDR2 YYEKEE (reference sequence). The CDR3 is 16 amino acids.